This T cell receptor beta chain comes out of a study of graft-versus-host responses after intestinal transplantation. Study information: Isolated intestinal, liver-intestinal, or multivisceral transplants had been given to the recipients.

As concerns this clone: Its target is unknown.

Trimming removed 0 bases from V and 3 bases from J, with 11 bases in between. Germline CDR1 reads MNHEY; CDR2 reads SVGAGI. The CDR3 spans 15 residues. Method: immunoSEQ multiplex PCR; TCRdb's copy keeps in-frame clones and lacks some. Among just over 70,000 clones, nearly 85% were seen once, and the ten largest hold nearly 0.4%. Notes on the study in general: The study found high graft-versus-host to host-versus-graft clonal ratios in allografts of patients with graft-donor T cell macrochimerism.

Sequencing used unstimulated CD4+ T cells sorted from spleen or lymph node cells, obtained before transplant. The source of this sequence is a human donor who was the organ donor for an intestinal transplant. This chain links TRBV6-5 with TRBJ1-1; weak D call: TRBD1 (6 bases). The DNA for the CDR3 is TGTGCCAGCAGTTACTCGGGGGGGGCGGACACTGAAGCTTTCTTT. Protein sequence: CASSYSGGADTEAFF.